One and the same sample provided the 24 T cell receptor beta chains below, sequenced in a study of early T cells in non-severe SARS-CoV-2 infection. TCRdb processed the 5' RACE reads anew with MiXCR; each CDR3 protein has one entry. The profile shows about 60,000 distinct CDR3 sequences, around 12% of them singletons. Sequencing was done on a sample of whole blood. The receptors come from an adult who was a healthcare worker with PCR-confirmed SARS-CoV-2 infection or an uninfected control (not recorded which).

This clonotype has at least ten counts. The rearrangement uses TRBV28 and TRBJ2-5; the match to TRBD2 covers 9 bases. Germline loops: CDR1 MDHEN, CDR2 SYDVKM. The CDR3 consists of 16 residues. After removal of 2 bases from V and 6 bases from J, the junction contained 10 bases not matched to a gene. The DNA of the CDR3 is TGTGCCAGCAGTTTAGTGGCTAGCGGGACTTTCCAGACCCAGTACTTC. Translated, it gives CASSLVASGTFQTQYF.

Many counts were recorded for this clonotype. The J gene is TRBJ2-1, the V gene TRBV9; either TRBD1 or TRBD2 may supply D (5 bases each). The germline V and J ends were trimmed by 2 bases and 10 bases, with 10 bases remaining between them. CDR3 length: 12 residues. Germline V lookup: CDR1 SGDLS, CDR2 YYNGEE. CDR3 residues: CASSVPRDEQFF. The CDR3 DNA sequence: TGTGCCAGCAGCGTCCCCCGGGACGAGCAGTTCTTC.

The chain joins TRBV20-1 to TRBJ2-5; a possible D gene is TRBD2 (6 bases). Between the trimmed V and J ends, which lost 0 bases and 3 bases, there was a span of 14 bases. This CDR3 has 15 amino acids. Germline CDR1 is DFQATT and CDR2 is SNEGSKA (reference sequence). CDR3 amino acids: CSARDLGGLKETQYF. The CDR3 nucleotides are TGCAGTGCTAGAGATCTTGGGGGACTCAAAGAGACCCAGTACTTC.

This clonotype was seen only a few times. The V and J genes are TRBV6-6 and TRBJ2-3, with D perhaps matching TRBD1 (7 bases). Germline V lookup: CDR1 MNHNY, CDR2 SVGAGI (reference sequence). CDR3 length: 15 residues. The ends were cut back, 2 bases at V and 3 bases at J, with 12 bases in the middle. The CDR3 DNA reads TGTGCCAGCAGTTACGCGGGACAGCCGACAGATACGCAGTATTTT. This translates into CASSYAGQPTDTQYF.

This clonotype was found once. At one boundary the junction diverges from the germline segment, which might be a read error. The rearrangement uses TRBV6-1 and TRBJ2-2, with 7 bases aligning to TRBD1. The CDR3 consists of 16 residues. Per germline, CDR1 MNHNS and CDR2 SASEGT. CDR3 sequence: CVSSASTGTNTGELFF. In DNA, the CDR3 is TGTGTCAGCAGTGCTTCGACAGGGACCAACACCGGGGAGCTGTTTTTT.

The rearrangement joins TRBV12-3 or TRBV12-4 to TRBJ2-1; 13 nucleotides align to TRBD2. The junction had 6 bases not matched to a gene; V was cut back by 4 bases and J by 0 bases. This CDR3 is 18 amino acids long. The CDR3 DNA reads as TGTGCCAGCAGTTCGGGACTAGCGGGACAGAGCTCCTACAATGAGCAGTTCTTC. Its protein product is CASSSGLAGQSSYNEQFF.

This clonotype was detected many times. The gene calls are TRBV20-1 and TRBJ1-1, with a possible D match to TRBD1 (6 bases). Germline V gives CDR1 DFQATT, CDR2 SNEGSKA (reference sequence). This CDR3 region has 16 residues. V gave up 0 bases and J gave up 0 bases, with 14 bases separating them. CDR3 region: CSARDWGTGMNTEAFF. CDR3 DNA sequence: TGCAGTGCTAGAGATTGGGGTACAGGGATGAACACTGAAGCTTTCTTT.

This chain links TRBV9 with TRBJ1-1; possibly TRBD1 for D (6 bases). In germline, CDR1 is SGDLS, CDR2 YYNGEE. V shed 0 bases and J shed 3 bases, with 6 bases lying between them. The CDR3 covers 13 residues. In nucleotides, the CDR3 is TGTGCCAGCAGCGTAGGACAGGACACTGAAGCTTTCTTT. It is translated as CASSVGQDTEAFF.

This clonotype was recorded many times. The rearrangement uses TRBV20-1 and TRBJ1-5; the match to TRBD1 covers 7 bases. From germline, CDR1 is DFQATT and CDR2 SNEGSKA (reference sequence). Trimming took 0 bases from V and 3 from J; bases not matched to a gene: 5. The CDR3 consists of 15 residues. Written as DNA, the CDR3 is TGCAGTGCTAGAGAGCGGACAGGCGCCAATCAGCCCCAGCATTTT. Translating it yields CSARERTGANQPQHF.

In this sample, this clonotype turned up a few times. The CDR3 reads CASSELVLASYEQYF. The CDR3 DNA follows: TGTGCCAGCAGTGAGCTGGTACTAGCCTCCTACGAGCAGTACTTC. The V call is TRBV2, the J call TRBJ2-7; the D gene is possibly TRBD2 (6 bases). V was cut by 3 bases and J by 0 bases, with 12 bases left in between. The CDR3 is 15 amino acids. Germline V gene data show CDR1 as SNHLY and CDR2 as FYNNEI.

This chain uses TRBV5-1 with TRBJ1-1; D is unresolved. The CDR3 totals 14 residues. The germline V gene has CDR1 SGHRS and CDR2 YFSETQ. Trimming shortened V by 2 bases and J by 5 bases, and 13 bases separated the two germline ends. Here the CDR3 reads CASSFSTGRTEAFF. The CDR3 coding sequence is TGCGCCAGCAGCTTTTCTACGGGGAGGACTGAAGCTTTCTTT.

This clonotype was seen ten or more times. The chain couples TRBV20-1 to TRBJ1-6; 8 bases fit TRBD1. Looked up from germline, CDR1 is DFQATT and CDR2 is SNEGSKA (reference sequence). The CDR3 loop spans 13 amino acids. V lost 6 bases and J lost 7; bases outside the gene matches: 5. The CDR3, as DNA: TGCAGTGCCCCGGACAGGGAGAATTCACCCCTCCACTTT. Encoded protein: CSAPDRENSPLHF.

The V and J genes are TRBV27 and TRBJ2-1, with 9 bases that match TRBD2. The CDR3 is 14 amino acids. Germline V gene sequence: CDR1 MNHEY, CDR2 SMNVEV (reference sequence). J gave up 7 bases and V 7 bases, and 8 bases lay outside the gene matches. The CDR3 region is CASNFAGGRNEQFF. In nucleotides, the CDR3 is TGTGCCAGCAATTTTGCGGGAGGGCGGAATGAGCAGTTCTTC.

This clonotype was observed many times. V usage is TRBV5-4 and J usage is TRBJ2-1; D unclear. This CDR3 spans 15 amino acids. Germline CDR1 reads SGHNT; CDR2 reads YYREEE (reference sequence). Trimming removed 0 bases from V and 3 bases from J, with 10 bases in between. Here the CDR3 DNA reads TGTGCCAGCAGCTTGGTCCAGGATGGCTACAATGAGCAGTTCTTC. This encodes CASSLVQDGYNEQFF.

This clonotype turned up a few times. The V and J genes are TRBV6-5 and TRBJ2-3; maybe TRBD2 (5 bases). Germline-derived CDR1 and CDR2 are MNHEY and SVGAGI. This CDR3 comprises 15 residues. With 2 bases removed from V and 1 base from J, the gap between germline ends came to 10 bases. CDR3 sequence: CASSYGGSGTDTQYF. CDR3 sequence (DNA): TGTGCCAGCAGTTACGGTGGGAGCGGCACAGATACGCAGTATTTT.

This clonotype was observed at least ten times. This sequence joins TRBV7-9 and TRBJ1-1; D is perhaps TRBD1 (5 bases). Germline V gene lookup returns CDR1 SEHNR and CDR2 FQNEAQ (reference sequence). CDR3 size: 16 residues. Trimming pared 5 bases from V and 1 base from J, leaving 17 bases between. CDR3 DNA: TGTGCCAGCAGCCCCCAGGGAGGGCAGAGGAACACTGAAGCTTTCTTT. Encoded protein: CASSPQGGQRNTEAFF.

The rearrangement links TRBV7-9 to TRBJ1-1; D is possibly TRBD1 (5 bases). The germline V gene encodes CDR1 SEHNR and CDR2 FQNEAQ (reference sequence). V lost 4 bases and J 5 bases, leaving 17 bases between the germline ends. The CDR3 sequence is 15 residues long. CDR3 bases: TGTGCCAGCAGCTCCCTTGAGGGGCGCGGTACTGAAGCTTTCTTT. Its translation: CASSSLEGRGTEAFF.

This clonotype was seen a few times. The rearrangement joins TRBV7-9 to TRBJ2-4, with a tentative D call TRBD1 (6 bases). This CDR3 comprises 13 residues. From germline, CDR1 is SEHNR and CDR2 FQNEAQ (reference sequence). The V and J ends lost 7 bases and 6 bases respectively, with 13 bases between them. In DNA, the CDR3 is TGTGCCAGCACCCAGGTGGGGGCAAACATTCAGTACTTC. It codes for CASTQVGANIQYF.

This chain joins TRBV4-2 and TRBJ2-5; 8 bases fit TRBD1. CDR1 LGHNA and CDR2 YNFKEQ come from the germline V gene. The CDR3 runs 14 residues. Germline trimming cut 2 bases from V and 3 bases from J; bases unmatched to any gene: 2. The CDR3 region has the DNA TGTGCCAGCAGCCAACCGGACAGGGAAGAGACCCAGTACTTC. Amino acids: CASSQPDREETQYF.

This clonotype was observed at least ten times. The gene calls are TRBV12-3 or TRBV12-4 and TRBJ2-1; 12 bases line up with TRBD2. Trimming removed 5 bases from V and 0 bases from J; junction bases left unmatched: 14. CDR3 length: 20 residues. The DNA of the CDR3 is TGTGCCAGCAGTGGGGGGACCGGGACTAGCGGGTACAGCTCCTACAATGAGCAGTTCTTC. Protein sequence: CASSGGTGTSGYSSYNEQFF.

This clonotype was seen ten or more times. This chain links TRBV7-9 with TRBJ1-1, with TRBD1 matching 7 bases. The trim removed 1 base at V and 8 bases at J, leaving 4 bases unmatched. Germline CDR1 reads SEHNR; CDR2 reads FQNEAQ (reference sequence). This CDR3 contains 13 residues. CDR3 nucleotide sequence: TGTGCCAGCAGCTTAGAAGGGGGCCTGGAAGCTTTCTTT. It is translated as CASSLEGGLEAFF.

The chain couples TRBV18 to TRBJ1-1; TRBD1 aligns across 7 bases. CDR3 size: 15 residues. V shed 1 base and J 1 base; nucleotides not matched to a gene: 3. Per the germline V gene, CDR1 is KGHSH and CDR2 is LQKENI. The DNA for the CDR3 is TGTGCCAGCTCACCACAGGGGGCGGAGAACACTGAAGCTTTCTTT. Translated, it gives CASSPQGAENTEAFF. The full variable domain, rest sourced from reference TRBV18 and TRBJ1-1, is NAGVMQNPRHLVRRRGQEARLRCSPMKGHSHVYWYRQLPEEGLKFMVYLQKENIIDESGMPKERFSAEFPKEGPSILRIQQVVRGDSAAYFCASSPQGAENTEAFFGQGTRLTVV.

This clonotype showed up many times. The rearrangement joins TRBV3-1 to TRBJ2-1, with D uncertain. The CDR3 runs to 13 residues. From germline, CDR1 is LGHDT and CDR2 YNNKEL (reference sequence). The V end lost 4 bases, the J end lost 6 bases, and 10 bases lay between the germline ends. For the CDR3, the DNA is TGTGCCAGCAGCCTTGGGGTCCTCAATGAGCAGTTCTTC. Its protein product is CASSLGVLNEQFF.

The chain recombines TRBV18 with TRBJ2-3; D is perhaps TRBD1 (6 bases). V was shortened by 3 bases and J by 0 bases, with 16 bases between the two germline ends. This CDR3 is 17 amino acids long. From germline, CDR1 is KGHSH and CDR2 LQKENI. In nucleotides, the CDR3 is TGTGCCAGCTCACCCAGGATAGCAGGGACAAGCACAGATACGCAGTATTTT. Protein sequence: CASSPRIAGTSTDTQYF. The whole variable domain, remainder taken from reference TRBV18 and TRBJ2-3, is NAGVMQNPRHLVRRRGQEARLRCSPMKGHSHVYWYRQLPEEGLKFMVYLQKENIIDESGMPKERFSAEFPKEGPSILRIQQVVRGDSAAYFCASSPRIAGTSTDTQYFGPGTRLTVL.